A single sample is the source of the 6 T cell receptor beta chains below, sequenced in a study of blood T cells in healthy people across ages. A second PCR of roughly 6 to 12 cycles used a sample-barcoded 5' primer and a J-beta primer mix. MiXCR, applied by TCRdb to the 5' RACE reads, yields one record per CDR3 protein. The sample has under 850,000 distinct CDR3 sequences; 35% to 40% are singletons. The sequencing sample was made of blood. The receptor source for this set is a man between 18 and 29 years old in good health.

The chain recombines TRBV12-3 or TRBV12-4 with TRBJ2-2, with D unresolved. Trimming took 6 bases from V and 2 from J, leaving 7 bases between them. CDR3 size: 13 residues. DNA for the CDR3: TGTGCCAGCAGCCACAGCAACACCGGGGAGCTGTTTTTT. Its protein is CASSHSNTGELFF.

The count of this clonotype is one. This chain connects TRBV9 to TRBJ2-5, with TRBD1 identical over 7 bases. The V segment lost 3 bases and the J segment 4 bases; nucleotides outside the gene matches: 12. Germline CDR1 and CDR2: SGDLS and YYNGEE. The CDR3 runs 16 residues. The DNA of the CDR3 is TGTGCCAGCAGCGCCCGACCCAACAGGGGCGCAGAGACCCAGTACTTC. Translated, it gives CASSARPNRGAETQYF.

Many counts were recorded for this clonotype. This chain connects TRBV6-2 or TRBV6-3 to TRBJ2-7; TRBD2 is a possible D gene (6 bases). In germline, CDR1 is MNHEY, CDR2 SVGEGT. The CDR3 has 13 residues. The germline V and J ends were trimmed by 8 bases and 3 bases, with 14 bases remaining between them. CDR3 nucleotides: TGTGCCAGCGAAGTGGGGGGATTCTACGAGCAGTACTTC. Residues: CASEVGGFYEQYF.

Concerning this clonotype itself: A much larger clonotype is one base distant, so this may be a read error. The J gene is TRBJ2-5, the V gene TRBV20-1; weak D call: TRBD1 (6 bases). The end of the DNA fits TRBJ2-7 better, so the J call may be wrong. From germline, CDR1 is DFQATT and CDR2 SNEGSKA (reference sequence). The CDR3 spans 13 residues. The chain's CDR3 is CSAGRTGSPEQYF. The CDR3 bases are TGCAGTGCTGGGAGAACAGGGTCCCCCGAGCAGTACTTC.

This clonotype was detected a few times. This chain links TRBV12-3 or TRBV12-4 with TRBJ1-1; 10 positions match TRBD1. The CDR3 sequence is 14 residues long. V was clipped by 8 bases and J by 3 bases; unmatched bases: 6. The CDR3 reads CASGPGTGDTEAFF. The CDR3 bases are TGTGCCAGCGGACCCGGGACAGGGGACACTGAAGCTTTCTTT.

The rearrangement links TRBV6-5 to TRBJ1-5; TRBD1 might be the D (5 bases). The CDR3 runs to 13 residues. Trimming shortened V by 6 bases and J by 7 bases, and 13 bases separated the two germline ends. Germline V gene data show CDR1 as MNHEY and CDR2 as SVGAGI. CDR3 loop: CASSKVRGQPQHF. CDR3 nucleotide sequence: TGTGCCAGCAGCAAAGTTAGGGGACAGCCCCAGCATTTT.